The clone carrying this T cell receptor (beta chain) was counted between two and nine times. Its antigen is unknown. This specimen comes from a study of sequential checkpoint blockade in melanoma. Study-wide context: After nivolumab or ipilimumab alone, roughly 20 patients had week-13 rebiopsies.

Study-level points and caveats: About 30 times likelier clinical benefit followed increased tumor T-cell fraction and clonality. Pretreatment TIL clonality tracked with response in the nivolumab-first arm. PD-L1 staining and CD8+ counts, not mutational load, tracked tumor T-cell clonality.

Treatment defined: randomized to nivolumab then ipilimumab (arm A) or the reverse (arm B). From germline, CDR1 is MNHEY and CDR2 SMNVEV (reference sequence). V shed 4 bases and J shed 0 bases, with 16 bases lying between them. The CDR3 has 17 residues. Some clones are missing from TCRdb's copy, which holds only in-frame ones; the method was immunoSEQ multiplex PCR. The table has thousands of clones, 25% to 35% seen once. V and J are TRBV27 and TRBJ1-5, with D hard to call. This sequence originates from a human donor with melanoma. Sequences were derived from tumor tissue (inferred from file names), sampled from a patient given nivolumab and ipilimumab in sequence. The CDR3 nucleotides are TGTGCCAGCAGTTCGGACCGGACGCGGTATAGCAATCAGCCCCAGCATTTT. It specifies CASSSDRTRYSNQPQHF.